The clone carrying this T cell receptor beta chain appeared many times. The antigen remains unidentified. The CDR3 extends 3 residues past the end of the read, so its final part is completed from the germline J gene. Trimming left V 4 bases short and J 1 base short, with 7 bases between. The CDR3 covers 13 residues. Germline lookup yields CDR1 SGHNT and CDR2 YENEEA. This entry belongs to a study of T cell clonality in common variable immunodeficiency. Study findings and constraints: T cell subpopulation sequencing would be needed to explain CVID clonality. Fewer deletions and N-nucleotide insertions were reportedly seen in common variable immunodeficiency TCR beta sequences. CVID subjects showed higher TCRbeta clonality than healthy controls.

Here immunoSEQ multiplex PCR was the method, and the copy in TCRdb shows in-frame clones only, minus some. This repertoire holds more than 30,000 clones, and none appear only once. The source is a person aged 18-69 years in good health. This chain uses TRBV11-3 with TRBJ1-1; TRBD1 might be the D (5 bases). The sequenced sample consisted of peripheral blood mononuclear cells. CDR3 amino acids: CASSYTGNTEAFF. The DNA read from the CDR3 is TGTGCCAGCAGCTATACAGGGAACACTGAA.